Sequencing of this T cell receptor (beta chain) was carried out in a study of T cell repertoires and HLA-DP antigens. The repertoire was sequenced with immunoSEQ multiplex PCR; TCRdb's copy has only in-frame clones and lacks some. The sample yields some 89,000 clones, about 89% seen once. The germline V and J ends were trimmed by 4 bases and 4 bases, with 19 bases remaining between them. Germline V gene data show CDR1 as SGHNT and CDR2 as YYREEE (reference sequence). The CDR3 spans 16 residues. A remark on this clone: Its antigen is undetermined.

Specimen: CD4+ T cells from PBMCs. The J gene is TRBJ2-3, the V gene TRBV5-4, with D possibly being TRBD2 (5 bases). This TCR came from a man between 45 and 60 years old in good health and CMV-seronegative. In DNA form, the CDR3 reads TGTGCCAGCAGCCCACCCCCCCGGACTGTCGCAGATACGCAGTATTTT. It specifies CASSPPPRTVADTQYF.